A selection of T cell receptor beta chains follows, all from one sample in a study of cytotoxic CD8 clonotypes in ibrutinib-treated CLL. Data came from immunoSEQ multiplex PCR; TCRdb stores just in-frame clones and leaves some out. The table shows 50,000 to 70,000 clones, with roughly 54% occurring only once. Sequenced here: PBMCs, sampled at disease progression, from a patient treated with ibrutinib. Every receptor here comes from a human donor with chronic lymphocytic leukemia. Both conserved end residues are part of each CDR3. D genes are given only for firm matches. Part of the rows lack a size; the others show once, few, many or a class for expanded clones.

v_gene: TRBV9
abundance: -
j_gene: TRBJ1-5
d_gene: -
CDR3nt: TGTGCCAGCAGCGTAGGAGCCGGTTCTGGGGATCAGCCCCAGCATTTT
CDR3aa: CASSVGAGSGDQPQHF

v_gene: TRBV5-1
abundance: -
j_gene: TRBJ2-7
d_gene: -
CDR3nt: TGCGCCAGCAGCCTGGTCCCGACCTCTGGCTCCTACGAGCAGTACTTC
CDR3aa: CASSLVPTSGSYEQYF

v_gene: TRBV5-1
abundance: few
j_gene: TRBJ1-1
d_gene: TRBD1
CDR3nt: TGCGCCAGCAGCAGGGGACAGGGTTTGAACACTGAAGCTTTCTTT
CDR3aa: CASSRGQGLNTEAFF

v_gene: TRBV28
abundance: -
j_gene: TRBJ2-7
d_gene: TRBD2
CDR3nt: TGTGCCATCGGACTAGCGGGAGTAATTTACGAGCAGTACTTC
CDR3aa: CAIGLAGVIYEQYF

v_gene: TRBV5-1
abundance: once
j_gene: TRBJ2-1
d_gene: -
CDR3nt: TGCGCCAGTCTCGGCGAGCAGTTCTTC
CDR3aa: CASLGEQFF

v_gene: TRBV7-2
abundance: few
j_gene: TRBJ2-5
d_gene: -
CDR3nt: TGTGCCAGCAGCTTGGGACTCCGAGAGACCCAGTACTTC
CDR3aa: CASSLGLRETQYF

v_gene: TRBV4-1
abundance: -
j_gene: TRBJ2-7
d_gene: TRBD2
CDR3nt: TGCGCCAGCAGCCAGACACTAGCGGGAGGGACCTACGAGCAGTACTTC
CDR3aa: CASSQTLAGGTYEQYF

v_gene: TRBV15
abundance: -
j_gene: TRBJ2-5
d_gene: TRBD2
CDR3nt: TGTGCCACCAGCGAGTCGAGGACTAGCGGGAGTTGGAAGACCCAGTACTTC
CDR3aa: CATSESRTSGSWKTQYF

v_gene: TRBV28
abundance: -
j_gene: TRBJ1-5
d_gene: -
CDR3nt: TGTGCCAGCGCCCGGCTTCAGCCCCAGCATTTT
CDR3aa: CASARLQPQHF

v_gene: TRBV11-2
abundance: -
j_gene: TRBJ1-6
d_gene: -
CDR3nt: TGTGCCAGCAGCTCGGACGGGAGCTCCTATAATTCACCCCTCCACTTT
CDR3aa: CASSSDGSSYNSPLHF

v_gene: TRBV5-1
abundance: -
j_gene: TRBJ1-1
d_gene: -
CDR3nt: TGCGCCAGCAGCTTGATCCCCGGACAGACGAACACTGAAGCTTTCTTT
CDR3aa: CASSLIPGQTNTEAFF

v_gene: TRBV30
abundance: -
j_gene: TRBJ2-1
d_gene: -
CDR3nt: TGTGCCTGGAGTGTAATCCTCGGGGCCAAGTTCTTC
CDR3aa: CAWSVILGAKFF

v_gene: TRBV18
abundance: -
j_gene: TRBJ2-2
d_gene: -
CDR3nt: TGTGCCAGCTCACCGGACAGCACCGGGGAGCTGTTTTTT
CDR3aa: CASSPDSTGELFF

v_gene: TRBV25-1
abundance: -
j_gene: TRBJ1-2
d_gene: -
CDR3nt: TGTGCCAGCAGTGAATTGGGCACCAACTATGGCTACACCTTC
CDR3aa: CASSELGTNYGYTF

v_gene: TRBV27
abundance: few
j_gene: TRBJ2-7
d_gene: TRBD2
CDR3nt: TGTGCCAGCAGTATAACGGGAGGGGTCGAGCAGTACTTC
CDR3aa: CASSITGGVEQYF

v_gene: TRBV21-1
abundance: -
j_gene: TRBJ2-7
d_gene: -
CDR3nt: TGTGCCAGCAGCAAAGCAGGCAGGGACCCCGAGAGGGAGCAGTACTTC
CDR3aa: CASSKAGRDPEREQYF

v_gene: TRBV9
abundance: -
j_gene: TRBJ2-1
d_gene: TRBD2
CDR3nt: TGTGCCAGCAGCCCAACGAGACTAGCTCTCTACAATGAGCAGTTCTTC
CDR3aa: CASSPTRLALYNEQFF